The 21 T cell receptor beta chains below were found in one sample sequenced in a study of T cells expressing NK-cell markers. TCRdb reprocessed the 5' RACE reads, keeping one entry per CDR3 protein, no DNA. The ten most abundant clones cover about 60% of a sample with tens of thousands of distinct CDR3 sequences. The sample comprised blood T cells: a sorted CD56 or NKG2C T cell subset, CD4+ or CD8+ T cells, or bulk PBMC T cells (not recorded which). The receptor set was obtained from a woman between 18 and 75 years old in good health.

The chain is built from TRBV15 and TRBJ1-2; the TCRdb call, TRBD1, lacks DNA for checking. CDR1 and CDR2 (germline): LNHNV, YYDKDF (reference sequence). The CDR3 runs to 17 residues. CDR3 sequence: CATSRDSMGAPHYGYTF.

This CDR3 is CASSGQERGEQETQYF. This chain connects TRBV25-1 to TRBJ2-5; checking the TCRdb D call of TRBD1 is not possible without DNA. The germline V gene has CDR1 MGHDK and CDR2 SYGVNS. The CDR3 has 16 amino acids.

The chain combines TRBV7-9 with TRBJ2-3; TCRdb reports TRBD2, a call that lacks DNA to check it against. This CDR3 has 15 residues. Germline V CDR1 and CDR2: SEHNR, FQNEAQ (reference sequence). CDR3 region: CASSSGLFDTDTQYF.

The rearrangement links TRBV4-2 to TRBJ2-1; the D call of TRBD2 rests on TCRdb alone, since no DNA is present to check it. Germline values: CDR1 LGHNA, CDR2 YNFKEQ. The CDR3 has 16 amino acids. CDR3 loop: CASSHRSGGSYNEQFF.

V gene TRBV27 combines with J gene TRBJ2-4; there is no DNA to check the TCRdb D call of TRBD1. The germline gives CDR1 MNHEY, CDR2 SMNVEV (reference sequence). The CDR3 length is 15 residues. The CDR3 spells CASSRTGAVKNIQYF.

This clonotype shows up as medium-sized by frequency. The V gene is TRBV12-3 or TRBV12-4, the J gene TRBJ1-5; no DNA is available, so the TRBD1 call from TCRdb remains unchecked. The length of the CDR3 is 12 residues. CDR3 region: CASNRGGQPQHF.

The rearrangement links TRBV2 to TRBJ2-2; TCRdb's D call of TRBD1 is untestable without DNA. The germline V gene has CDR1 SNHLY and CDR2 FYNNEI. This CDR3 has 16 residues. The CDR3 spells CASTRRGQGNTGELFF.

V usage is TRBV14 and J usage is TRBJ2-7. CDR1 and CDR2 (germline): SGHDN, FVKESK. The CDR3 totals 12 residues. This CDR3 reads CASSQNRYEQYF.

This rearrangement joins TRBV6-1 to TRBJ2-1; TCRdb returns TRBD1, unconfirmable since there is no DNA. Germline V gives CDR1 MNHNS, CDR2 SASEGT. The CDR3 consists of 14 residues. The chain's CDR3 is CASWGRGDYNEQFF.

Judged by frequency, this clonotype is medium-sized. The chain carries TRBV7-6 and TRBJ2-5; TCRdb outputs TRBD2, but without DNA this stays unchecked. Germline-derived CDR1 and CDR2 are SGHVS and FNYEAQ. The length of the CDR3 is 16 residues. The CDR3 region is CASSLDLREGEETQYF.

The chain employs TRBV5-1 and TRBJ2-7; TCRdb outputs TRBD2, but without DNA this stays unchecked. CDR1 SGHRS and CDR2 YFSETQ come from the germline V gene. The length of the CDR3 is 19 residues. This chain's CDR3 is CASSSLGGLAGPGTYEQYF.

J is TRBJ2-1 and V is TRBV11-2; TCRdb lists TRBD1, though no DNA is available to test this call. CDR1 and CDR2 from the germline V gene are SGHAT and FQNNGV. The CDR3 length is 17 residues. CDR3 sequence reads: CASSFWGGYLPYNEQFF. The whole variable domain, remainder taken from reference TRBV11-2 and TRBJ2-1, is EAGVAQSPRYKIIEKRQSVAFWCNPISGHATLYWYQQILGQGPKLLIQFQNNGVVDDSQLPKDRFSAERLKGVDSTLKIQPAKLEDSAVYLCASSFWGGYLPYNEQFFGPGTRLTVL.

The chain combines TRBV6-4 with TRBJ1-5; TCRdb calls TRBD1, which cannot be checked without DNA. Germline values: CDR1 MRHNA, CDR2 SNTAGT. The CDR3 runs to 13 residues. CDR3 loop: CASSRGSNQPQHF.

This rearrangement joins TRBV12-3 or TRBV12-4 to TRBJ2-2; TCRdb outputs TRBD2, but without DNA this stays unchecked. The CDR3 is 16 amino acids. CDR3 sequence reads: CASSLGFGLKTGELFF.

The genes are TRBV28 and TRBJ2-5; the TCRdb D gene call, TRBD1, has no DNA to confirm it. Germline V gives CDR1 MDHEN, CDR2 SYDVKM. The CDR3 is made up of 14 amino acids. The CDR3 loop reads CASRPDREGETQYF.

The gene calls are TRBV20-1 and TRBJ2-7; the TCRdb D gene call, TRBD1, has no DNA to confirm it. The CDR3 covers 14 residues. Germline-derived CDR1 and CDR2 are DFQATT and SNEGSKA (reference sequence). CDR3 sequence reads: CSARGGRELYEQYF.

V usage is TRBV5-1 and J usage is TRBJ2-2; TCRdb indicates TRBD1, and absent DNA this call remains unverified. CDR3 length: 16 residues. Per the germline V gene, CDR1 is SGHRS and CDR2 is YFSETQ. The CDR3 region is CASSPGQGPNTGELFF.

The rearrangement joins TRBV5-1 to TRBJ2-5; the TCRdb D gene call, TRBD2, has no DNA to confirm it. The CDR3 is 14 amino acids. Germline CDR1 and CDR2: SGHRS and YFSETQ. This chain's CDR3 is CASSGGPLKETQYF.

The chain is built from TRBV3-1 and TRBJ2-7; lacking DNA, the TRBD1 call made by TCRdb goes unchecked. Germline V gives CDR1 LGHDT, CDR2 YNNKEL (reference sequence). This CDR3 is built from 16 residues. This chain's CDR3 is CASSQDDRAGGAEQYF.

The J gene is TRBJ2-5, the V gene TRBV7-8; no DNA is available, so the TRBD2 call from TCRdb remains unchecked. The length of the CDR3 is 14 residues. Per germline, CDR1 SGHVS and CDR2 FQNEAQ. The CDR3 is CASSFSPPEETQYF.

The V gene is TRBV5-1, the J gene TRBJ1-6. This CDR3 has 18 amino acids. Germline assignment: CDR1 SGHRS and CDR2 YFSETQ. CDR3 loop: CASSLIPDTTGEGSPLHF.